This TCR beta chain was recovered during a study of blood T cell repertoires in COVID-19. Study-level information: Specimens from acute and convalescent COVID-19 originated in the United States, Italy and Spain. From T cells, B-cell-depleted T cells, or PBMCs came the material, which was cDNA or gDNA.

Followed longitudinally, the Seattle patients had been enrolled during active infection. J was trimmed by 5 bases and V by 7 bases; bases with no gene match: 7. CDR1 and CDR2 (germline): SGDLS, YYNGEE. CDR3 length equals 13 residues. Per the original methods: How many nucleated cells were present was estimated from reference gene primer amplification. The assay was immunoSEQ multiplex PCR, and TCRdb's table has in-frame clones only and misses some. That table furnishes V, J and clone size, whereas the DNA furnished D and trimming. The table lists roughly 100,000 clones, over 85% of them singletons. This clonotype originated in a woman in her forties or fifties with COVID-19, enrolled during active disease. The specimen sequenced was peripheral blood. The chain uses TRBV9 and TRBJ2-3; 7 nucleotides agree with TRBD2. The CDR3 here is CASGRGSGDTQYF. The DNA for the CDR3 is TGTGCCAGCGGGCGGGGGAGCGGAGATACGCAGTATTTT.